Reported below is one T cell receptor beta chain. Its antigen is not known. This CDR3 region has 15 residues. Germline V gene data show CDR1 as MDHEN and CDR2 as SYDVKM. V gave up 3 bases and J gave up 1 base, with 12 bases separating them. Sample time point: after dendritic cell vaccination, including at tumor progression/relapse. No glioblastoma patient carried an isocitrate dehydrogenase mutation. The data were obtained in a study of glioma-infiltrating T cells after dendritic cell vaccination. Study-wide points: Few patients contributed both blood and tumor specimens. No direct clonality-survival link was found; a diverse polyclonal response may matter.

Libraries were prepared by immunoSEQ multiplex PCR; TCRdb keeps only in-frame clonotypes and omits some of them. The sample includes 85,000 to 100,000 clones, 85% of them seen just once. The chain recombines TRBV28 with TRBJ1-1; D is unresolved. The sample consisted of blood, taken after dendritic cell vaccination. The receptor was derived from a human donor with glioblastoma. The CDR3 spells CASSFVLLRNTEAFF. The CDR3, as DNA: TGTGCCAGCAGTTTCGTCCTTCTGCGGAACACTGAAGCTTTCTTT. The complete variable domain, with remaining parts taken from reference TRBV28 and TRBJ1-1, reads DVKVTQSSRYLVKRTGEKVFLECVQDMDHENMFWYRQDPGLGLRLIYFSYDVKMKEKGDIPEGYSVSREKKERFSLILESASTNQTSMYLCASSFVLLRNTEAFFGQGTRLTVV.